Below, one T cell receptor (beta chain) is given with its context. The clone's antigen remains unknown. Per-base quality was not reported, and no clone a single base away is much larger than it. The entry originates in a study of T cells after yellow fever vaccination (dated by TCRdb to about 2019). Turning to the overall study: The SMART-Seq v4 Ultra Low Input RNA kit was used to prepare libraries from fractions with low cell numbers. Blood was collected at multiple timepoints before and after primary and secondary immunization, and bulk PBMC replicates and cell subsets were isolated. To track T-cell clones before and after primary and booster YFV17D yellow fever vaccination, bulk TCR alpha and beta repertoires were sequenced longitudinally. Two healthy male donors, one aged 18 to 29 and one aged 30 to 40 years, made up the cohort. Study-level results and caveats: Most clones expanded after primary vaccination (around 97% of CD4 and roughly 90% of CD8) were re-detected after the booster, suggesting that broad memory maintenance occurred. FACS-sorted repertoires could contain abundant contaminating clonotypes from the bulk population, so computational filtering was required. A small share of clonotypes was detected in both CD4 and CD8 compartments, with the overlap likely arising from convergent recombination. The study included only a couple of donors, which limits how far the findings can be generalized. The secondary T-cell response was found to be weaker but faster than the primary response, with a peak reached on day 5 rather than on day 15.

TCRdb shows the sequencer as Illumina NovaSeq 6000. TCR cDNA was synthesized by 5'RACE template switching, which introduced a universal primer site and unique molecular identifiers. Priming of cDNA synthesis was performed from both the TCR alpha and TCR beta constant segments. Library amplification involved two PCR steps, and the second step added sample barcodes and sequencing adapters. Sequencing of libraries was performed on Illumina HiSeq 2500 (2x100 bp) or NovaSeq (2x150 bp). As for the original processing: Reads were demultiplexed and collapsed into UMI consensus sequences with MIGEC, and V(D)J alignment was performed with MiXCR. Using edgeR on replicate PBMC samples, clonotypes were called vaccine-responding if FDR was below 0.01 and the log2 fold change was above 5 up to day 15. Each bulk clonotype was labeled CD4 or CD8 based on which sequenced repertoire, CD4 or CD8, contained the clonotype at higher abundance. TCRdb trimmed public reads at Q25 via fastp, called clones via MiXCR and kept in-frame beta chains. Identical CDR3 protein sequences are pooled into one entry, listed with their most common genes and DNA. For this entry, the V and J calls and clone size follow TCRdb and not the study's own pipeline. The sample table records about 320,000 distinct CDR3 sequences; around 10% of these occur just once. The ten largest clones capture 3% to 3.5% of the sample.

Based on the germline V gene, the CDR1 and CDR2 sequences are SQVTM and ANQGSEA. V is pared back by 0 bases and J by 5 bases, with 13 bases lying between the germline termini. The cysteine opens and the phenylalanine closes a CDR3 of 14 amino acids. This entry keeps only the CDR3 DNA: 42 bases, framed from base 1. Interpreted using the paper, the treatment or condition label stands for: live attenuated yellow fever vaccine strain. A standard Ficoll-Paque protocol was used to isolate PBMCs from peripheral blood. CD4 and CD8 T-cell fractions were isolated with Dynabeads CD4 and CD8 positive selection kits. TriZol was used to extract RNA from bulk PBMCs, from CD4 and CD8 fractions, and from dextramer-positive and dextramer-negative fractions.

The sequences come from CD4+ T cells sorted from PBMCs, collected 45 days after the yellow fever booster vaccination. The chain is encoded by TRBV29-1 joined to TRBJ2-5; the D segment may tentatively be TRBD1 or TRBD2, each giving 6 matched bases. The receptor was isolated from a man between 18 and 29 years old who received the YFV17D yellow fever vaccine. The DNA sequence is TGCAGCGTTGAAGATACCGGGGGCGAGGAGACCCAGTACTTC. It is translated as CSVEDTGGEETQYF.